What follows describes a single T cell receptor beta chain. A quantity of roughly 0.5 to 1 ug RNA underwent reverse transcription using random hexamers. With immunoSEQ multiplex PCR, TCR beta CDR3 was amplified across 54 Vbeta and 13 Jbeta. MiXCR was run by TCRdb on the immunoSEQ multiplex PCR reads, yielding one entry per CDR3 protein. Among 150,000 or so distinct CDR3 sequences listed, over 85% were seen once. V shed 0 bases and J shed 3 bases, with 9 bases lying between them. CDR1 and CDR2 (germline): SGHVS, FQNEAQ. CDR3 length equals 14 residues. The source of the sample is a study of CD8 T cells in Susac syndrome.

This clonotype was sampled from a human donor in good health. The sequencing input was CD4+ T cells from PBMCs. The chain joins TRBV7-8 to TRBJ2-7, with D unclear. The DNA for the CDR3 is TGTGCCAGCAGCTTAGCCGTGGCAAACTACGAGCAGTACTTC. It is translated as CASSLAVANYEQYF.